The 25 T cell receptor beta chains reported below all come from one sample, sequenced in a study of blood T cell repertoires in COVID-19. TCRdb's copy holds only in-frame clones and misses some; the assay was immunoSEQ multiplex PCR. The data show about 220,000 clones, approximately 90% seen once. Sequenced input: PBMCs or T cells enriched from blood (not recorded which). Receptors originate from a woman aged 30 to 39 who had recovered from COVID-19.

In this sample, this clone turned up once. V gene TRBV6-1 combines with J gene TRBJ1-1; the D is unclear. Germline CDR1 MNHNS, CDR2 SASEGT. The CDR3 has 15 residues. Trimming removed 0 bases from V and 3 bases from J, with 11 bases in between. The CDR3 sequence is CASSEASVVYTEAFF. In DNA form, the CDR3 reads TGTGCCAGCAGTGAAGCTTCGGTTGTGTACACTGAAGCTTTCTTT.

The chain has TRBV19 and TRBJ1-3; possible D gene TRBD1, 5 bases. Trimming stripped 5 bases from V and 0 bases from J, with 14 bases between. The germline V gene encodes CDR1 LNHDA and CDR2 SQIVND (reference sequence). CDR3 length equals 16 residues. The CDR3 DNA reads TGTGCCAGTAGTCCCTCGTCAGGGCACTCTGGAAACACCATATATTTT. The encoded protein is CASSPSSGHSGNTIYF.

The chain is built from TRBV5-1 and TRBJ2-3; 8 bases match TRBD2. The V and J ends lost 3 bases and 0 bases, in that order; junction bases with no gene match: 6. This CDR3 spans 16 amino acids. The germline V gene encodes CDR1 SGHRS and CDR2 YFSETQ. The CDR3 nucleotides read TGCGCCAGCAGCTCCCGGGTAGCGGGGAGCACAGATACGCAGTATTTT. It yields the protein CASSSRVAGSTDTQYF.

V usage is TRBV19 and J usage is TRBJ2-3, with TRBD2 identical over 8 bases. Trimming took 1 base from V and 1 from J; bases not matched to a gene: 1. The CDR3 spans 15 residues. Germline CDR1 LNHDA, CDR2 SQIVND (reference sequence). The CDR3 DNA reads as TGTGCCAGTAGTATAGCAGCGGGGGGCACAGATACGCAGTATTTT. Its protein product is CASSIAAGGTDTQYF. The complete variable domain, with remaining parts taken from reference TRBV19 and TRBJ2-3, reads DGGITQSPKYLFRKEGQNVTLSCEQNLNHDAMYWYRQDPGQGLRLIYYSQIVNDFQKGDIAEGYSVSREKKESFPLTVTSAQKNPTAFYLCASSIAAGGTDTQYFGPGTRLTVL.

This chain links TRBV6-5 with TRBJ1-5, with a possible D match to TRBD1 (5 bases). With 6 bases removed from V and 6 bases from J, the gap between germline ends came to 18 bases. Germline lookup yields CDR1 MNHEY and CDR2 SVGAGI. The CDR3 length is 15 residues. CDR3 region: CASRVGRGSTQPQHF. The CDR3 bases are TGTGCCAGCAGAGTCGGGAGGGGCTCGACTCAGCCCCAGCATTTT.

This rearrangement joins TRBV6-5 to TRBJ1-2; 8 positions match TRBD1. This CDR3 comprises 15 residues. With V trimmed by 5 bases and J by 11 bases, 16 bases remained unmatched. Germline V CDR1 and CDR2: MNHEY, SVGAGI. The CDR3 DNA is TGTGCCAGCAGTAGCGAGACAGGGGACCTGGTGAGGTACACCTTC. This encodes CASSSETGDLVRYTF.

This chain links TRBV7-6 with TRBJ2-2, with D possibly TRBD1 on 6 matching bases. Germline V CDR1 and CDR2: SGHVS, FNYEAQ. This CDR3 spans 14 amino acids. Trimming removed 5 bases at V and 5 bases at J, with 12 bases between. In DNA, the CDR3 is TGTGCCAGCAGCACGCGAACAGGGACCGGGGAGCTGTTTTTT. Its translation is CASSTRTGTGELFF.

The chain has TRBV5-1 and TRBJ1-6, with D perhaps matching TRBD1 (6 bases). Trimming pared 7 bases from V and 7 bases from J, leaving 15 bases between. The CDR3 length is 14 residues. Germline CDR1 SGHRS, CDR2 YFSETQ. CDR3 DNA: TGCGCCAGCGGGATAGCAGGGGAAAATTCACCCCTCCACTTT. Translating gives CASGIAGENSPLHF.

The chain has TRBV7-9 and TRBJ1-6; TRBD1 matches at 8 bases. V gave up 4 bases and J gave up 5 bases; unmatched junction bases: 10. This CDR3 region has 17 residues. Looked up from germline, CDR1 is SEHNR and CDR2 is FQNEAQ (reference sequence). CDR3 nucleotide sequence: TGTGCCAGCAGCTCCCGGGACAGGACGATTCATAATTCACCCCTCCACTTT. Translation gives CASSSRDRTIHNSPLHF.

The rearrangement uses TRBV5-1 and TRBJ2-2; D might be TRBD1 (5 bases). Deletions cut 0 bases from V and 0 bases from J, with 12 bases between. The germline gives CDR1 SGHRS, CDR2 YFSETQ. The CDR3 length is 17 residues. As DNA, the CDR3 is TGCGCCAGCAGCTTGGAAGGGGATCCCGCGAACACCGGGGAGCTGTTTTTT. Amino acid sequence: CASSLEGDPANTGELFF.

About this clone: This specimen includes other DNA sequences encoding the same CDR3. In DNA, the CDR3 is TGTGCCAGCAGCCTGGACAGACTGAACACTGAAGCTTTCTTT. Amino acids: CASSLDRLNTEAFF. J is TRBJ1-1 and V is TRBV7-6, with a possible D match to TRBD1 (6 bases). With 5 bases removed from V and 0 bases from J, the gap between germline ends came to 10 bases. CDR3 size: 14 residues. Germline-derived CDR1 and CDR2 are SGHVS and FNYEAQ.

The genes are TRBV11-2 and TRBJ2-2; 7 bases are shared with TRBD1. V lost 4 bases to trimming and J lost 4 bases; unmatched junction nucleotides: 15. Germline V gene sequence: CDR1 SGHAT, CDR2 FQNNGV. This CDR3 region has 18 residues. CDR3 protein: CASSSHQVETGVTGELFF. The CDR3 DNA sequence: TGTGCCAGCAGCTCACACCAAGTGGAAACAGGGGTCACCGGGGAGCTGTTTTTT.

The chain couples TRBV11-3 to TRBJ1-1; 7 nucleotides match TRBD1. The CDR3 consists of 14 residues. With V trimmed by 0 bases and J by 2 bases, 0 bases remained unmatched. The germline V gene has CDR1 SGHNT and CDR2 YENEEA. In DNA, the CDR3 is TGTGCCAGCAGCTTAGAAGGGGGCAACACTGAAGCTTTCTTT. It yields the protein CASSLEGGNTEAFF.

This clone was picked up many times. V usage is TRBV25-1 and J usage is TRBJ1-5; 10 bases match TRBD1. CDR3 size: 14 residues. The V gene's germline CDR1 is MGHDK and CDR2 SYGVNS. The junction had 3 bases not matched to a gene; V was cut back by 8 bases and J by 2 bases. CDR3 sequence reads: CASGGTGGNQPQHF. DNA for the CDR3: TGTGCCAGCGGGGGGACAGGGGGCAATCAGCCCCAGCATTTT.

The V gene is TRBV6-2 or TRBV6-3, the J gene TRBJ1-1; D not certain. Germline loops: CDR1 MNHEY, CDR2 SVGEGT. This CDR3 has 13 amino acids. V was cut by 6 bases and J by 7 bases, with 15 bases left in between. DNA for the CDR3: TGTGCCAGCAGCAGTCAACCCGGGGATGAAGCTTTCTTT. Its protein product is CASSSQPGDEAFF.

The chain employs TRBV6-1 and TRBJ2-7; 11 bases line up with TRBD2. Germline V lookup: CDR1 MNHNS, CDR2 SASEGT. V was clipped by 1 base and J by 3 bases; unmatched bases: 5. The CDR3 covers 16 residues. In DNA form, the CDR3 reads TGTGCCAGCAGTGAAGGTTATAGCGGGGGGGACTACGAGCAGTACTTC. Translation: CASSEGYSGGDYEQYF.

V gene TRBV2 combines with J gene TRBJ1-2; D ambiguous. The CDR3 sequence is 14 residues long. Germline assignment: CDR1 SNHLY and CDR2 FYNNEI. Trimming removed 6 bases at V and 8 bases at J, with 19 bases between. As DNA, the CDR3 is TGTGCCAGCAGGCTAAACCCCTCTCTCTACGGCTACACCTTC. It translates to CASRLNPSLYGYTF.

V and J are TRBV2 and TRBJ1-1; the D gene is possibly TRBD1 (6 bases). Trimming removed 8 bases from V and 0 bases from J, with 10 bases in between. The length of the CDR3 is 13 residues. CDR1 and CDR2 (germline): SNHLY, FYNNEI. CDR3 protein: CASLGHLNTEAFF. The DNA for the CDR3 is TGTGCCAGCTTGGGACACCTGAACACTGAAGCTTTCTTT.

This clone turned up a few times. V is TRBV5-1 and J is TRBJ1-6, with 8 bases lining up with TRBD1. The CDR3 contains 16 residues. Germline V lookup: CDR1 SGHRS, CDR2 YFSETQ. Unmatched junction bases numbered 4, after V lost 0 bases and J lost 5 bases. CDR3 region: CASSLASGGNNSPLHF. The CDR3 region has the DNA TGCGCCAGCAGCTTGGCGTCAGGGGGCAATAATTCACCCCTCCACTTT. The full variable domain, in which reference TRBV5-1 and TRBJ1-6 provide the parts outside the CDR3, is KAGVTQTPRYLIKTRGQQVTLSCSPISGHRSVSWYQQTPGQGLQFLFEYFSETQRNKGNFPGRFSGRQFSNSRSEMNVSTLELGDSALYLCASSLASGGNNSPLHFGNGTRLTVT.

V is TRBV5-1 and J is TRBJ1-1; D unclear. The germline V and J ends were trimmed by 0 bases and 6 bases, with 12 bases remaining between them. CDR3 size: 14 residues. Germline CDR1 and CDR2: SGHRS and YFSETQ. The CDR3 is CASSLGQVASEAFF. The CDR3, as DNA: TGCGCCAGCAGCTTGGGTCAGGTTGCCTCTGAAGCTTTCTTT.

The genes are TRBV4-3 and TRBJ2-5; 12 bases align to TRBD2. CDR1 is LGHNA and CDR2 is YSLEER in the germline V gene. CDR3 length: 19 amino acids. Trimming cost V 0 bases and J 5 bases; bases outside gene matches: 13. CDR3 region: CASSQENPSGGAASETQYF. CDR3 nucleotides: TGCGCCAGCAGCCAAGAAAACCCTAGCGGGGGGGCGGCTTCCGAGACCCAGTACTTC.

V is TRBV15 and J is TRBJ1-2, with D possibly TRBD1 on 5 matching bases. This CDR3 has 14 amino acids. V was trimmed by 0 bases and J by 2 bases, leaving 7 bases between them. Per germline, CDR1 LNHNV and CDR2 YYDKDF (reference sequence). The CDR3 reads CATSRENRNYGYTF. CDR3 nucleotides: TGTGCCACCAGCAGAGAGAACAGGAACTATGGCTACACCTTC.

The gene calls are TRBV14 and TRBJ2-1; 12 nucleotides agree with TRBD1. The length of the CDR3 is 17 residues. The germline V gene has CDR1 SGHDN and CDR2 FVKESK. Trimming at V came to 3 bases and at J to 10 bases, leaving 13 bases not matched to a gene. In DNA form, the CDR3 reads TGTGCCAGCAGCCAGATCGCAACCGGGACAGGGGGCTTGGAGCAGTTCTTC. Its translation: CASSQIATGTGGLEQFF.

The gene calls are TRBV7-9 and TRBJ1-1, with 7 bases that match TRBD1. The J segment lost 1 base and the V segment lost 5 bases, leaving 7 bases of the junction unmatched. This CDR3 has 15 residues. CDR1 is SEHNR, CDR2 FQNEAQ, per germline (reference sequence). In nucleotides, the CDR3 is TGTGCCAGCAGCCCCCCAGGGGGTGCGAACACTGAAGCTTTCTTT. This codes for CASSPPGGANTEAFF. Variable domain in full (rest from reference TRBV7-9 and TRBJ1-1): DTGVSQNPRHKITKRGQNVTFRCDPISEHNRLYWYRQTLGQGPEFLTYFQNEAQLEKSRLLSDRFSAERPKGSFSTLEIQRTEQGDSAMYLCASSPPGGANTEAFFGQGTRLTVV.

The rearrangement uses TRBV4-3 and TRBJ1-4; D uncertain. With 3 bases removed from V and 8 bases from J, the gap between germline ends came to 19 bases. Per the germline V gene, CDR1 is LGHNA and CDR2 is YSLEER. The CDR3 extends over 16 amino acids. CDR3 in DNA: TGCGCCAGCAGCCAGTCCCGCGGGTGGTTGGGGGAAAAACTGTTTTTT. Translation: CASSQSRGWLGEKLFF.